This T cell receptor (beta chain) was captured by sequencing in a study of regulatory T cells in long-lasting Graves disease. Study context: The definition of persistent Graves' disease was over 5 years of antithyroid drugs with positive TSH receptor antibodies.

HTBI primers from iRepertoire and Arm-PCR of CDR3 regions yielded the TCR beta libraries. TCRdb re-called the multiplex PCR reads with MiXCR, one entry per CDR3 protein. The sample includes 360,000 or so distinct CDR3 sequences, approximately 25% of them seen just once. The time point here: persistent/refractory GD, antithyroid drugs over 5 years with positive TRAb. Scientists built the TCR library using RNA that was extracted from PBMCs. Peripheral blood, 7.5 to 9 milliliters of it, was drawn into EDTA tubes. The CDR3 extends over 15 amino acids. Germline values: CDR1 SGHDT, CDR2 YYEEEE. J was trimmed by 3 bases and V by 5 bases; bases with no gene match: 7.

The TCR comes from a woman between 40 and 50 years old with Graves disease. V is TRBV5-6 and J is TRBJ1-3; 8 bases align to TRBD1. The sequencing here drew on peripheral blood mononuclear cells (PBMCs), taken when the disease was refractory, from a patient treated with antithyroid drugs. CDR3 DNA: TGTGCCAGCAGAGAACGCGGGACAGGTGGAAACACCATATATTTT. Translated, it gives CASRERGTGGNTIYF.